This T cell receptor beta chain came from a study of Ad26.COV2.S vaccination and SARS-CoV-2 variants. Whole-study context: In the study, Ad26.COV2.S was injected intramuscularly once, or twice 56 days apart. Overall study findings and caveats: Spike-specific TCR breadth ran higher among vaccine recipients than placebo recipients.

Indicated treatment: about 20 received Ad26.COV2.S at low or high dose, single or two shots; a few received placebo; per-sample allocation not given. Specimen acquisition occurred on day 63 following the initial vaccine or placebo injection. Assay used: immunoSEQ multiplex PCR; TCRdb lists only in-frame clones, some missing. The data hold hundreds of thousands of clones, with over 75% observed a single time. About this clone itself: Its antigen is as yet unknown.

This clonotype was obtained from a person aged 18-65 years who received the Ad26.COV2.S COVID-19 vaccine or a placebo. The input for sequencing was peripheral blood, taken in a trial of Ad26.COV2.S vaccine versus placebo.

The CDR3 nucleotides read TGTGCCAGCACTCTGACAGTTATGAACACTGAAGCTTTCTTT. Translation gives CASTLTVMNTEAFF. The chain couples TRBV6-5 to TRBJ1-1; tentatively, D is TRBD1 (5 bases). This CDR3 has 14 amino acids. Trimming left V 7 bases short and J 0 bases short, with 12 bases between. Looked up from germline, CDR1 is MNHEY and CDR2 is SVGAGI.